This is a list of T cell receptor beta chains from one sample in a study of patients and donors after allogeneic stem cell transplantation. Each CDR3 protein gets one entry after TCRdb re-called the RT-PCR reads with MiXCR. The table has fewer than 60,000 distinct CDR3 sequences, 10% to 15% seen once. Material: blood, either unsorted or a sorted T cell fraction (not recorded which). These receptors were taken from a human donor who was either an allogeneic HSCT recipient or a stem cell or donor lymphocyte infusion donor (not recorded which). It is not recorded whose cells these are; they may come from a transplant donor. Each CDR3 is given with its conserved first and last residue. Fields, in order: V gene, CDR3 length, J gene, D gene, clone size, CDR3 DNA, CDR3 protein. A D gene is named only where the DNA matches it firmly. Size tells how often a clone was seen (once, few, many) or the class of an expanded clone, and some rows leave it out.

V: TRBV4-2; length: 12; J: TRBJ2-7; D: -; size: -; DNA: TGTGCCAGCAGCCAAGTTGGGTACGAGCAGTACTTC; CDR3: CASSQVGYEQYF
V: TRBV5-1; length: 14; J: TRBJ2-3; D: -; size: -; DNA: TGCGCCAGCAGCTTGGGCAGGGCCACAGATACGCAGTATTTT; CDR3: CASSLGRATDTQYF
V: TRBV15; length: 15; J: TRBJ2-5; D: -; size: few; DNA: TGTGCCACCAGCAGCTTTCCAGGACCCCAAGAGACCCAGTACTTC; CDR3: CATSSFPGPQETQYF
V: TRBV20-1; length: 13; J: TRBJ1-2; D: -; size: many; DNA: TGCAGTGCCCTGGATGGGGGTTGGAGCGGCTACACCTTC; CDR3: CSALDGGWSGYTF
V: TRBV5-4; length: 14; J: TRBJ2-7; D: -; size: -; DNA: TGTGCCAGCAGCTTTGACGGGGGACTCTACGAGCAGTACTTC; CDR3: CASSFDGGLYEQYF
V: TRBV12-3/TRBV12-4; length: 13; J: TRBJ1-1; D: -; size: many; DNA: TGTGCCAGCAGTTTACGGGATAACACTGAAGCTTTCTTT; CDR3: CASSLRDNTEAFF
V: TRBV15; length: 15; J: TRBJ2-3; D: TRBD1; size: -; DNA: TGTGCCACCAGCACAGGACAGGGGGCCACAGATACGCAGTATTTT; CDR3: CATSTGQGATDTQYF
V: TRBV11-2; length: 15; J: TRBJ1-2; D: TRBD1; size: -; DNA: TGTGCCAGCAGCGCCGGGACAGGGGCGCTCTATGGCTACACCTTC; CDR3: CASSAGTGALYGYTF
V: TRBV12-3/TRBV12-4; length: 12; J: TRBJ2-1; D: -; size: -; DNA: TGTGCCAGCAGTTTCGTCGGTTCTGAGCAGTTCTTC; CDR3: CASSFVGSEQFF
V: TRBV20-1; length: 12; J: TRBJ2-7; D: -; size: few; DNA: TGCAGCGTGAGGACGGACTCCTACGAGCAGTACTTC; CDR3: CSVRTDSYEQYF
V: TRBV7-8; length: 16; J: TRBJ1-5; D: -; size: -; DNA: TGTGCCAGCAGCCGGGGGCGGTTTCAAAGGAATCAGCCCCAGCATTTT; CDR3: CASSRGRFQRNQPQHF
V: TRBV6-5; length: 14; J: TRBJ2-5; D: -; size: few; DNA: TGTGCCAGCAGACCGGGACTGGACCAAGAGACCCAGTACTTC; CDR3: CASRPGLDQETQYF
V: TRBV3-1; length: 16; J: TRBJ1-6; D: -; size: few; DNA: TGTGCCAGCAGCCAAGATGGACAGAACCGGCTTTCACCCCTCCACTTT; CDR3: CASSQDGQNRLSPLHF
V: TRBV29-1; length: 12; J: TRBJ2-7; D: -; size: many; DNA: TGCAGCGTTGAAGGGGTAGGGTACGAGCAGTACTTC; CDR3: CSVEGVGYEQYF
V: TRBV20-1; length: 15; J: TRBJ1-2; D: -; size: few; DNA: TGCAGTGCTAGAGAATTCGGCAGGGGTAACTATGGCTACACCTTC; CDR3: CSAREFGRGNYGYTF
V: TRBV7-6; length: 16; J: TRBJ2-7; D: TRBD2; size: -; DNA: TGTGCCAGCAGCTCCCCTAGCGGGACAACCTCCTACGAGCAGTACTTC; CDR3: CASSSPSGTTSYEQYF
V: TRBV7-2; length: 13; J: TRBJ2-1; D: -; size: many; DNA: TGTGCCAGCAGCTTAGCGCTTGGGGTGGAGCAGTTCTTC; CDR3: CASSLALGVEQFF
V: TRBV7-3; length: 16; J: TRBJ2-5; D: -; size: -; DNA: TGTGCCAGCAGCTTATACGCGGGCGACATCGGGGAGACCCAGTACTTC; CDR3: CASSLYAGDIGETQYF
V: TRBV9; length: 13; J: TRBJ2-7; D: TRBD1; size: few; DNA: TGTGCCAGCAGCGCGTGGACAGGGAGCGAGCAGTACTTC; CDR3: CASSAWTGSEQYF
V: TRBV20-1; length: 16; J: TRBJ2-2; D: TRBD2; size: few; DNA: TGCAGTGCTAGAGATCCAGTAGCGGGCGGGGCCGGGGAGCTGTTTTTT; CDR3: CSARDPVAGGAGELFF
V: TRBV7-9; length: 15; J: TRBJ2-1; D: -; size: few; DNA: TGTGCCAGCAGTCCCGATCAATTTCAGACGGGAGTGCAGTTCTTC; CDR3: CASSPDQFQTGVQFF
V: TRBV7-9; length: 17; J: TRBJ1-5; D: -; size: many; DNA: TGTGCCAGCAGCTTTGGACCCTATGGGAAAGCCAATCAGCCCCAGCATTTT; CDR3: CASSFGPYGKANQPQHF
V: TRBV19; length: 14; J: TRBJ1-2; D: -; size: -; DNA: TGTGCCAGTAGGAGGATGGGGGGCAACTATGGCTACACCTTC; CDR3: CASRRMGGNYGYTF
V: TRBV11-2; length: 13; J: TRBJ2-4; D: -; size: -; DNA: TGTGCCAGCAGCTTAGCTTTCGCAAACATTCAGTACTTC; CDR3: CASSLAFANIQYF
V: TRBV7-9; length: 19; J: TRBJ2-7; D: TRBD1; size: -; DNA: TGTGCCAGCAGCCCGTCCTTACGCCGACAGGGGACGAGCTCCTACGAGCAGTACTTC; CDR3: CASSPSLRRQGTSSYEQYF
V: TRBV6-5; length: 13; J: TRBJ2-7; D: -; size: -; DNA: TGTGCCAGCAGTTACGGGACGGACTACGAGCAGTACTTC; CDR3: CASSYGTDYEQYF
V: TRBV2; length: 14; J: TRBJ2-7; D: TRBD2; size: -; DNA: TGTGCCAGCACCCGACTAGCGGGAGGTGACGAGCAGTACTTC; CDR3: CASTRLAGGDEQYF
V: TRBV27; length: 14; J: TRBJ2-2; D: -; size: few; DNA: TGTGCCAGCAGTTACTTAGAAAACACCGGGGAGCTGTTTTTT; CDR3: CASSYLENTGELFF
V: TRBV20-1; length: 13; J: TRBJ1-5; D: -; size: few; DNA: TGCAGTGCTAGAGGTCACAGCAATCAGCCCCAGCATTTT; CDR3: CSARGHSNQPQHF
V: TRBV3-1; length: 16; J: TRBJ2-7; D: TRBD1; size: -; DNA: TGTGCCAGCAGTTTTCCCCCGGGACAGGGAAACTACGAGCAGTACTTC; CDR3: CASSFPPGQGNYEQYF
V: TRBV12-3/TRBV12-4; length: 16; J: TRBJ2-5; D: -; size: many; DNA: TGTGCCAGCAGTTTTATTCAGGGATCCATCCAAGAGACCCAGTACTTC; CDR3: CASSFIQGSIQETQYF
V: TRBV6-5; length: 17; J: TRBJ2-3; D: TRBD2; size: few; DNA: TGTGCCAGCAGTTCGCTAGCGGGAGTAGGTGGGCCAGATACGCAGTATTTT; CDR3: CASSSLAGVGGPDTQYF
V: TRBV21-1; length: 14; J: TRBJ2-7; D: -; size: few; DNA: TGTGCCAGCAGCAAAGCCACTGGGATCTACGAGCAGTACTTC; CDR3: CASSKATGIYEQYF
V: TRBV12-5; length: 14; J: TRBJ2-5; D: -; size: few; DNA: TGTGCTAGTGGTTTGAAAATAGTTAAAGAGACCCAGTACTTC; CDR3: CASGLKIVKETQYF
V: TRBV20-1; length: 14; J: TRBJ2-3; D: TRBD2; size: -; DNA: TGCAGTGCTAGACTAGCGGGTAGCACAGATACGCAGTATTTT; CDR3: CSARLAGSTDTQYF
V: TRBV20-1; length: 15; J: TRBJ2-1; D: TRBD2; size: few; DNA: TGCAGTGCTATGACTAGCGGGAAAGTTCTAGCTGAGCAGTTCTTC; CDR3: CSAMTSGKVLAEQFF
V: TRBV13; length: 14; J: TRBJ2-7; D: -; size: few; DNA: TGTGCCAGCGGAATTTTAGCCCCAGCCTACGAGCAGTACTTC; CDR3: CASGILAPAYEQYF
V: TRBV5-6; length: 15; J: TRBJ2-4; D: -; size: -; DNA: TGTGCCAGCAGCTTGGGGGCTAGGGGCAAAAACATTCAGTACTTC; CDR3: CASSLGARGKNIQYF
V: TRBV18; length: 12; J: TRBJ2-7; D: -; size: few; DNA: TGTGCCAGCTCACCGGGTAGTAACGAGCAGTACTTC; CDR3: CASSPGSNEQYF
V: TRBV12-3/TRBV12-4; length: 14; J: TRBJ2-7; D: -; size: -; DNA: TGTGCCAGCACTCCCTCTGGGGCGGACTACGAGCAGTACTTC; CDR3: CASTPSGADYEQYF
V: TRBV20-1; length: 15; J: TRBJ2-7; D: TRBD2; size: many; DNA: TGCAGTGCTAGACAGGGACTAACGAGCTCCTACGAGCAGTACTTC; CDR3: CSARQGLTSSYEQYF
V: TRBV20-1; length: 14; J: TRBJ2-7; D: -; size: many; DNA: TGCAGTGCTAGTAGGGGGTACTATTCCTACGAGCAGTACTTC; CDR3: CSASRGYYSYEQYF
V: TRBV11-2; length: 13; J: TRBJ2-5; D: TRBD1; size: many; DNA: TGTGCCAGCAGCCGGGACAGGGAAGAGACCCAGTACTTC; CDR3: CASSRDREETQYF
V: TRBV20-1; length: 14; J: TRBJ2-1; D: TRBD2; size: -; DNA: TGCAGTGCTAGGGGCGGGAGTAAGTACAATGAGCAGTTCTTC; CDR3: CSARGGSKYNEQFF
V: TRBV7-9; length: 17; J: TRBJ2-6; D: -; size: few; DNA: TGTGCCAGCAGCTGGGGACAATGGAACTCTGGGGCCAACGTCCTGACTTTC; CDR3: CASSWGQWNSGANVLTF
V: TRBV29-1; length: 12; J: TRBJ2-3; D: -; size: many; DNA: TGCAGCGTCGGGACTTCCACAGATACGCAGTATTTT; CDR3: CSVGTSTDTQYF
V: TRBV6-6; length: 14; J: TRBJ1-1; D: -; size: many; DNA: TGTGCCAGCAGCTACAGGGTTTTGGACACTGAAGCTTTCTTT; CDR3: CASSYRVLDTEAFF
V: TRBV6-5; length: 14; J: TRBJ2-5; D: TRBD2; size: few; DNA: TGTGCCAGCAGTTACTCGCGGGAGTACGAGACCCAGTACTTC; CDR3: CASSYSREYETQYF
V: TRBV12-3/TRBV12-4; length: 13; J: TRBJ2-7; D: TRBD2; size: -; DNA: TGTGCCACCGCACTAGCGGGAGTCTACGAGCAGTACTTC; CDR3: CATALAGVYEQYF
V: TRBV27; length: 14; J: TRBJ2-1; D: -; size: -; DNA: TGTGCCAGCAGTTTCGGGATGCGGGAAGATGAGCAGTTCTTC; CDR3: CASSFGMREDEQFF
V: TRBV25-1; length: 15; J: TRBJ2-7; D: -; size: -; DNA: TGTGCCAGCAGTGCCCTCGGGCGAGTTGAGGCCGAGCAGTACTTC; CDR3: CASSALGRVEAEQYF
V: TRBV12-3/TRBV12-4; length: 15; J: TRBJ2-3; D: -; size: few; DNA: TGTGCCAGCAGTCTCGTTGGGGGGCGCACAGATACGCAGTATTTT; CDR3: CASSLVGGRTDTQYF
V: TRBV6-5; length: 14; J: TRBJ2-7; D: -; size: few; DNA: TGTGCCAGCAGGCGGGCAGGAGATGCCTACGAGCAGTACTTC; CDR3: CASRRAGDAYEQYF
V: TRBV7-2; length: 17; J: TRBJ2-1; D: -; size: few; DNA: TGTGCCAGCAGCCTGACCGGAACAGGGCACCCTTACAATGAGCAGTTCTTC; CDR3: CASSLTGTGHPYNEQFF